The T cell receptor (beta chain) described here comes from a study of shared clonotypes between healthy human individuals. CDR1 MNHNY and CDR2 SVGAGI come from the germline V gene (reference sequence). The CDR3 has 13 residues. Losses at the gene ends were 6 bases for V and 9 bases for J; bases not matched to a gene: 10. Genomic DNA from each subset was divided evenly over several immunoSEQ plates. Profiled with immunoSEQ multiplex PCR; TCRdb holds only in-frame clones, not every one. The sample has about 1 million clones, approximately 80% seen once. This chain connects TRBV6-6 to TRBJ2-7; 8 nucleotides match TRBD1. What was sequenced was memory CD4+ T cells from PBMCs. The sample's subset: CD45RA-negative fraction. This clonotype originated in a man between 18 and 35 years old in good health. Some clones in this sample may be carry-over from other donors' samples. CDR3 sequence reads: CASRPGTGFVQYF. CDR3 DNA: TGTGCCAGCAGACCCGGGACAGGTTTCGTGCAGTACTTC.